This T cell receptor beta chain was sequenced in a study of T-cell memory formation after mild COVID-19. Overall study results and limits: Among CD4+ contracting clones, most were CM and EM, and CD8+ ones EMRA. Memory cells collected pre-infection included some clones that later responded, suggesting cross-reactive memory joined. Contracting clones from day 15 to 85 had balanced CD4/CD8; later expanders favoured CD4+.

The CDR3 contains 15 residues. Trimming took 0 bases from V and 7 from J, leaving 16 bases between them. CDR1 is LGHDT and CDR2 is YNNKEL in the germline V gene (reference sequence). Researchers used 5'RACE with constant-segment primers to make TCR alpha and TCR beta cDNA libraries that carry sample barcodes and UMIs. One entry per CDR3 protein results from TCRdb running MiXCR on the 5' RACE reads. The sample has under 450,000 distinct CDR3 sequences; 20% to 25% are singletons. Concerning this clonotype itself: What it binds is unknown.

Sequenced sample: PBMCs or a T cell subset sorted from them (not recorded which). The clonotype was recovered from a man younger than 35 who had mild COVID-19 (a few samples of this study predate the infection). Cell type and time point are not known. The chain has TRBV3-1 and TRBJ2-7; D is tentatively TRBD1 or TRBD2 (6 bases each). The DNA of the CDR3 is TGTGCCAGCAGCCAAGATCGGACAGCGGGTAAGGAGCAGTACTTC. Amino acid sequence: CASSQDRTAGKEQYF.